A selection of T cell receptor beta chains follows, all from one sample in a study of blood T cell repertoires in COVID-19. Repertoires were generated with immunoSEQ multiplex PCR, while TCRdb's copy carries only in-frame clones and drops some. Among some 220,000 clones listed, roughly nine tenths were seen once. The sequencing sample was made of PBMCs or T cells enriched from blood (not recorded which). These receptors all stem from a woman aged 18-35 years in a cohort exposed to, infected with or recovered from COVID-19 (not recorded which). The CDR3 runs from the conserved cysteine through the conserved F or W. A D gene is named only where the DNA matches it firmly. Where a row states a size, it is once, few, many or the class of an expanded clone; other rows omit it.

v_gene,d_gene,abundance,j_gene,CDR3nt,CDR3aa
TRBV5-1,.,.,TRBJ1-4,TGCGCCAGCAGCTTGGAGTGGGGCAATGAAAAACTGTTTTTT,CASSLEWGNEKLFF
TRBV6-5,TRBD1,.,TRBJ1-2,TGTGCCAGCAGTTTCTCTGGGACAGGCCGTTTCACCTTC,CASSFSGTGRFTF
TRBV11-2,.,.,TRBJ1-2,TGTGCCAGCAGCTTAGCGGGGAACTATGGCTACACCTTC,CASSLAGNYGYTF
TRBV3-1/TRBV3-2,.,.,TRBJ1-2,TGTGCCAGCAGCCAAGAAAGCCTGCCCTATGGCTACACCTTC,CASSQESLPYGYTF
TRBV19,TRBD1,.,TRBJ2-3,TGTGCCAGCACACAGGGGGCCGGCACAGATACGCAGTATTTT,CASTQGAGTDTQYF
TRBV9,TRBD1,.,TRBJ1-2,TGTGCCAGCAGCGTAGGGGGACAGGGGAACTATGGCTACACCTTC,CASSVGGQGNYGYTF
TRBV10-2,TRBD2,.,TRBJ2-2,TGCGCCAGCATCTCCGGGACTAGCGAATACACCGGGGAGCTGTTTTTT,CASISGTSEYTGELFF
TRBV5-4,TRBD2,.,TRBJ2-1,TGTGCCAGCAGCCCGGCCGGGACTAGCGGGATAGGTGAGCAGTTCTTC,CASSPAGTSGIGEQFF
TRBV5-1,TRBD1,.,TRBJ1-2,TGCGCCAGCAGCTTGGACGGGACAGGGGGGACGGGGAGCTACACCTTC,CASSLDGTGGTGSYTF
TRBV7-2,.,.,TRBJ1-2,TGTGCCAGCACTTCAAGGGAGGGACCGCTATACTACTATGGCTACACCTTC,CASTSREGPLYYYGYTF
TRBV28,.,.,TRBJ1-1,TGTGCCAGCAGTCCCCAGACAGGCCTTTGGATTGAAGCTTTCTTT,CASSPQTGLWIEAFF
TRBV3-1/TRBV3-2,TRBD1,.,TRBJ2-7,TGTGCCAGCAGCCAGCGCCGGGACAGTTCCTACGAGCAGTACTTC,CASSQRRDSSYEQYF
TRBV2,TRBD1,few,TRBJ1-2,TGTGCCAGCGGTGGGACAGTGCCCCACTATGGCTACACCTTC,CASGGTVPHYGYTF
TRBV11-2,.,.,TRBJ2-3,TGTGCCAGCAGCTTTGAGGTCACCCTTAGCACAGATACGCAGTATTTT,CASSFEVTLSTDTQYF
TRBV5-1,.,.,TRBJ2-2,TGCGCCAGCAGCTTCCATGACCTAGAATGGAACACCGGGGAGCTGTTTTTT,CASSFHDLEWNTGELFF
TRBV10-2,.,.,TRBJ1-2,TGCGCCAGCAGTGACAACAGAAGACGCTATGGCTACACCTTC,CASSDNRRRYGYTF
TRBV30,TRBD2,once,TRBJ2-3,TGTGCCTGGGGTAGCGGGAGTGACGGAGATACGCAGTATTTT,CAWGSGSDGDTQYF
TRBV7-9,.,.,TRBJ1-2,TGTGCCAGCAGCCCGAGCACAGGCGCCCTCAACTATGGCTACACCTTC,CASSPSTGALNYGYTF
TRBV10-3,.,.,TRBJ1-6,TGTGCCATCAGCTTGGGACTAGAGGGTTCACCCCTCCACTTT,CAISLGLEGSPLHF
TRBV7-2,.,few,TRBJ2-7,TGTGCCAGCAGCTTAGGTCCGGTCTACGAGCAGTACTTC,CASSLGPVYEQYF
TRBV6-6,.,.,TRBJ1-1,TGTGCCAGCAGTTACCGGTCAGGTATGAACACTGAAGCTTTCTTT,CASSYRSGMNTEAFF
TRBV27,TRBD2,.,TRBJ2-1,TGTGCCAGCAGTTCCATAGCGGGAAGTCTAACAAATGAGCAGTTCTTC,CASSSIAGSLTNEQFF
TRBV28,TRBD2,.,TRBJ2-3,TGTGCCAGCAGTGTCGAGACTAGCAGTTTCACAGATACGCAGTATTTT,CASSVETSSFTDTQYF
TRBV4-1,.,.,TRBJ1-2,TGCGCCAGCAGCGACCTCACCGTCGTGAGGGATGGCTACACCTTC,CASSDLTVVRDGYTF
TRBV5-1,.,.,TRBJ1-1,TGCGCCAGCAGCTTGGGGGCCCCTCGAGAGCGGTTCACTGAAGCTTTCTTT,CASSLGAPRERFTEAFF
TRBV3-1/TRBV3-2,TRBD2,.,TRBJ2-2,TGTGCCAGCAGCCCTTTCGCGGGAGGGCCCGGGGAGCTGTTTTTT,CASSPFAGGPGELFF
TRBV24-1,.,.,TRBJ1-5,TGTGCCACCAGTGGTGCAGGGGCTTATCAGCCCCAGCATTTT,CATSGAGAYQPQHF
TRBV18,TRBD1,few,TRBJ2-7,TGTGCCAGCTCCCCAGCCGGGACAGCTGCCTACGAGCAGTACTTC,CASSPAGTAAYEQYF
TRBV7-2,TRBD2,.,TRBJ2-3,TGTGCCAGCAGCCTGACTGGGCGGGGGAAAGATACGCAGTATTTT,CASSLTGRGKDTQYF
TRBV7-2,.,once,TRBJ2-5,TGTGCCAGCAGCTTAGTACGTAGCGGGACCCAGTACTTC,CASSLVRSGTQYF
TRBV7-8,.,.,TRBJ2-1,TGTGCCAGTCTTTATTATCGGAGGATTGGTGACAATGAGCAGTTCTTC,CASLYYRRIGDNEQFF
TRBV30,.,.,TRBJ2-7,TGTGCCTGGAGTGTACTCCACGAGCAGTACTTC,CAWSVLHEQYF
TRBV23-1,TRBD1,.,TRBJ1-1,TGCGCCAGCAGTCAACAGTCCGACACACAGGGGGCGCCGGACACTGAAGCTTTCTTT,CASSQQSDTQGAPDTEAFF
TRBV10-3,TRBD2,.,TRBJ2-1,TGTGCCATCAGGCCTACCGGGACTAGCGGGGGGGGGTTCAATGAGCAGTTCTTC,CAIRPTGTSGGGFNEQFF
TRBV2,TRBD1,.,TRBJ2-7,TGTGCCAGCAGTGAATTTTTGGGACAGGGGGCAAACGAGCAGTACTTC,CASSEFLGQGANEQYF
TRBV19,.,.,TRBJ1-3,TGTGCCAGTAGTGAGACCACAGGGCCTGGAAACACCATATATTTT,CASSETTGPGNTIYF
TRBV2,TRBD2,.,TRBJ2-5,TGTGCCAGCAGTGACCAGACTAGCGGGGACCTCCAAGAGACCCAGTACTTC,CASSDQTSGDLQETQYF
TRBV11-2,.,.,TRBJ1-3,TGTGCCAGCAGCTTGCGGGAGGGCGCTGGAAACACCATATATTTT,CASSLREGAGNTIYF
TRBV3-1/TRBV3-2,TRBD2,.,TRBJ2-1,TGTGCCAGCAGCCAAGGTTCTAGCGGCTACAATGAGCAGTTCTTC,CASSQGSSGYNEQFF
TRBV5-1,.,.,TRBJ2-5,TGCGCCAGCAGCTTGGTTGGGACTCCGAAAGAGACCCAGTACTTC,CASSLVGTPKETQYF
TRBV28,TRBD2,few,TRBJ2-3,TGTGCCAGCAGAACAAGCGGGGCGGCCACAGATACGCAGTATTTT,CASRTSGAATDTQYF
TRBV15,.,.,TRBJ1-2,TGTGCCACCAGCATACAGGGCAACTATGGCTACACCTTC,CATSIQGNYGYTF
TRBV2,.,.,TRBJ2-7,TGTGCCAGCAGTGAACAGGGGTGGGGTAACGACGAGCAGTACTTC,CASSEQGWGNDEQYF
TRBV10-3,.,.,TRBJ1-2,TGTGCCATCAAACGCCCCGAGGGCTACACCTTC,CAIKRPEGYTF
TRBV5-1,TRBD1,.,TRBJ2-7,TGCGCCAGCAGCCGGGACAGGCAGAGCGAGCAGTACTTC,CASSRDRQSEQYF
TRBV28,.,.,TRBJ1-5,TGTGCCAGCAGTACGCAGGGGTCCAATCAGCCCCAGCATTTT,CASSTQGSNQPQHF
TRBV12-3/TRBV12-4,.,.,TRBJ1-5,TGTGCCAGCAGTATAGATCAGCAGCCCCAGCATTTT,CASSIDQQPQHF
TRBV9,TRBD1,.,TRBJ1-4,TGTGCCAGCAGCGAGGGGGACAGGGGTACTAATGAAAAACTGTTTTTT,CASSEGDRGTNEKLFF
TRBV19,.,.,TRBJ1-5,TGTGCCAGTAGTGCCCGGGATCTTAATAGCAATCAGCCCCAGCATTTT,CASSARDLNSNQPQHF
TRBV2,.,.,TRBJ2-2,TGTGCCAGCAGGGTGAATAGCGAGAACACCGGGGAGCTGTTTTTT,CASRVNSENTGELFF
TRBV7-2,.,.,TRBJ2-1,TGTGCCAGCAGCTTAGGTAGGGGAAGTCGCAGGGGAACTAATGAGCAGTTCTTC,CASSLGRGSRRGTNEQFF
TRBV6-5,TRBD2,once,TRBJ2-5,TGTGCCAGCAGTATCTTAGCGGGAGGGCAAGAGACCCAGTACTTC,CASSILAGGQETQYF
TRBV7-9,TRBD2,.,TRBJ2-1,TGTGCCAGCAGCTTTCTGACTAGCGGGAGGAGTAATGAGCAGTTCTTC,CASSFLTSGRSNEQFF
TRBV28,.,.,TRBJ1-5,TGTGCCAGCGCTATGGGCAATCAGCCCCAGCATTTT,CASAMGNQPQHF
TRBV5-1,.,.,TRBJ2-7,TGCGCCAGCAGCTTGGCCTCAGGGGTGGCCTACGAGCAGTACTTC,CASSLASGVAYEQYF
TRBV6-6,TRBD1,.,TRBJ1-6,TGTGCCAGCAGTCTCCGGGACAGCAACTATAATTCACCCCTCCACTTT,CASSLRDSNYNSPLHF